The next 27 T cell receptor beta chains were all read from a single sample in a study of shared T cell receptors in the human thymus. TCRdb's table, derived via immunoSEQ multiplex PCR, lists solely in-frame clones and lacks some. The sample yields about 400,000 clones, approximately 95% seen once. The sample was thymocytes. These receptors were obtained from a human donor.

V usage is TRBV7-7 and J usage is TRBJ2-6, with D possibly matching TRBD1 (6 bases). This CDR3 region has 18 residues. Trimming took 5 bases from V and 0 from J, leaving 17 bases between them. From germline, CDR1 is SSHAT and CDR2 FNYEAQ (reference sequence). The CDR3 region is CASSPPRTDDSGANVLTF. In DNA, the CDR3 is TGTGCCAGCAGCCCCCCCCGGACAGACGACTCTGGGGCCAACGTCCTGACTTTC.

This clone was picked up a small number of times. This chain connects TRBV10-3 to TRBJ2-7; TRBD1 or TRBD2 may be the D gene (5 bases each). This CDR3 has 13 residues. V lost 8 bases, J lost 5 bases, and 16 bases lay in between. Germline V CDR1 and CDR2: ENHRY, SYGVKD. For the CDR3, the DNA is TGTGCCATCGGGGGACCGACGCCCGACGAGCAGTACTTC. Protein product: CAIGGPTPDEQYF.

The chain recombines TRBV2 with TRBJ2-1, with D unclear. Trimming took 2 bases from V and 0 from J, leaving 11 bases between them. The CDR3 is 16 residues long. Germline V gives CDR1 SNHLY, CDR2 FYNNEI. The CDR3 loop reads CASSETRGSSYNEQFF. CDR3 DNA sequence: TGTGCCAGCAGTGAAACGAGAGGTAGCTCCTACAATGAGCAGTTCTTC.

In this sample, this clone turned up once. The chain employs TRBV7-9 and TRBJ1-1, with D maybe TRBD1 (6 bases). The CDR3 runs 15 residues. Looked up from germline, CDR1 is SEHNR and CDR2 is FQNEAQ (reference sequence). V lost 6 bases and J 6 bases, leaving 20 bases between the germline ends. The CDR3 DNA reads as TGTGCCAGCAGTTGCCCCCGGGGGCCGTACGCTGAAGCTTTCTTT. Encoded protein: CASSCPRGPYAEAFF.

This chain links TRBV6-4 with TRBJ2-1; 11 nucleotides align to TRBD2. CDR1 MRHNA and CDR2 SNTAGT come from the germline V gene. The CDR3 sequence is 17 residues long. The trim removed 0 bases at V and 7 bases at J, leaving 8 bases unmatched. CDR3 nucleotide sequence: TGTGCCAGCAGTGACTCAGAACTAGCGGGAGCGGGTAATGAGCAGTTCTTC. Protein sequence: CASSDSELAGAGNEQFF.

The chain links TRBV10-1 to TRBJ2-3, with TRBD2 matching over 8 bases. The CDR3 consists of 14 residues. The V segment lost 10 bases and the J segment 5 bases; nucleotides outside the gene matches: 11. The germline CDR1 and CDR2 sequences are WNHNN and SYGVQD (reference sequence). The CDR3 here is CAKGGGLAGDTQYF. The CDR3 coding sequence is TGCGCCAAGGGGGGGGGTCTAGCGGGAGATACGCAGTATTTT.

The chain is built from TRBV15 and TRBJ1-5; possible D gene TRBD1, 6 bases. V lost 3 bases to trimming and J lost 2 bases, with 17 bases between them. This CDR3 spans 17 amino acids. Germline-derived CDR1 and CDR2 are LNHNV and YYDKDF (reference sequence). This chain's CDR3 is CATSSEDRPRCNQPQHF. CDR3 in DNA: TGTGCCACCAGCAGTGAGGACAGACCTAGATGCAATCAGCCCCAGCATTTT.

CDR3 residues: CARRDIGKERLAGTYEQYF. The CDR3 nucleotides are TGTGCCCGCCGGGACATTGGTAAGGAGAGACTAGCGGGAACCTACGAGCAGTACTTC. This chain uses TRBV30 with TRBJ2-7; 11 bases match TRBD2. The junction had 23 bases not matched to a gene; V was cut back by 8 bases and J by 2 bases. In germline, CDR1 is GTSNPN, CDR2 SVGIG (reference sequence). The CDR3 consists of 19 residues. The full variable domain, rest sourced from reference TRBV30 and TRBJ2-7, is SQTIHQWPATLVQPVGSPLSLECTVEGTSNPNLYWYRQAAGRGLQLLFYSVGIGQISSEVPQNLSASRPQDRQFILSSKKLLLSDSGFYLCARRDIGKERLAGTYEQYFGPGTRLTVT.

This chain connects TRBV9 to TRBJ2-7; possible D gene TRBD2, 5 bases. V was cut by 2 bases and J by 2 bases, with 14 bases left in between. CDR3 length: 15 residues. Per the germline V gene, CDR1 is SGDLS and CDR2 is YYNGEE. The CDR3 nucleotides are TGTGCCAGCAGCGTTAGTAGCGAGAGGACCTACGAGCAGTACTTC. This sequence encodes CASSVSSERTYEQYF.

The gene calls are TRBV30 and TRBJ1-5, with a tentative D call TRBD1 (6 bases). V was trimmed by 3 bases and J by 6 bases, leaving 9 bases between them. Germline V lookup: CDR1 GTSNPN, CDR2 SVGIG (reference sequence). The CDR3 is 12 residues long. The CDR3 nucleotides read TGTGCCTGGAGGACAGGTGCTCAGCCCCAGCATTTT. It encodes CAWRTGAQPQHF.

The chain uses TRBV4-2 and TRBJ2-1, with 10 bases that match TRBD2. The V gene's germline CDR1 is LGHNA and CDR2 YNFKEQ. This CDR3 is 16 amino acids long. Trimming at V came to 0 bases and at J to 9 bases, leaving 8 bases not matched to a gene. Here the CDR3 DNA reads TGTGCCAGCAGCCAAGAGAGTGGAGCGGGAGGGGGTGAGCAGTTCTTC. This gives the protein CASSQESGAGGGEQFF.

This chain connects TRBV6-1 to TRBJ2-3, with D possibly TRBD2 on 5 matching bases. Germline-derived CDR1 and CDR2 are MNHNS and SASEGT. Trimming shortened V by 3 bases and J by 4 bases, and 14 bases separated the two germline ends. This CDR3 has 15 amino acids. CDR3 DNA: TGTGCCAGCAGTGACGGGGAGTTGAGGCCAGATACGCAGTATTTT. This encodes CASSDGELRPDTQYF.

The chain combines TRBV2 with TRBJ1-4, with D hard to call. This CDR3 contains 16 residues. Trimming removed 0 bases at V and 0 bases at J, with 8 bases between. Germline values: CDR1 SNHLY, CDR2 FYNNEI. The CDR3 loop is CASSEAREATNEKLFF. DNA of the CDR3: TGTGCCAGCAGTGAAGCGCGCGAGGCAACTAATGAAAAACTGTTTTTT.

The chain joins TRBV6-4 to TRBJ1-5; 8 bases map to TRBD1. With 3 bases clipped from V and 2 bases from J, the junction kept 3 bases outside the gene matches. The CDR3 runs 15 residues. CDR1 MRHNA and CDR2 SNTAGT come from the germline V gene. CDR3 protein: CASSETGGGNQPQHF. CDR3 bases: TGTGCCAGCAGTGAAACAGGGGGAGGCAATCAGCCCCAGCATTTT.

The chain combines TRBV7-6 with TRBJ2-1, with 8 bases matching TRBD2. V lost 6 bases and J lost 3; bases outside the gene matches: 10. The germline CDR1 and CDR2 sequences are SGHVS and FNYEAQ. This CDR3 region has 16 residues. The CDR3 region is CASSLGPAGVYNEQFF. Written as DNA, the CDR3 is TGTGCCAGCAGTCTGGGTCCAGCGGGAGTCTACAATGAGCAGTTCTTC.

V gene TRBV7-6 combines with J gene TRBJ1-2; D call uncertain. The V end was cut by 5 bases, the J end by 6 bases, with 16 bases between. From germline, CDR1 is SGHVS and CDR2 FNYEAQ. The CDR3 runs 14 residues. This CDR3 reads CASSITGLENGYTF. The CDR3 nucleotides are TGTGCCAGCAGCATTACGGGGTTGGAAAATGGCTACACCTTC.

As to this clone: One end of the junction is discordant with germline, which a read error may explain. The chain combines TRBV29-1 with TRBJ2-1, with TRBD2 matching over 15 bases. Germline loops: CDR1 SQVTM, CDR2 ANQGSEA. This CDR3 spans 14 amino acids. CDR3 nucleotides: TGCAGCGTAGAAGGACTAGCGGGAGGGGATGAGCAGTTCTTC. Translating it yields CSVEGLAGGDEQFF.

Written as DNA, the CDR3 is TGTGCCACCAGCAGAGACCCGGGACTAGCGCACCCCGGGGAGCTGTTTTTT. Residues: CATSRDPGLAHPGELFF. The chain combines TRBV15 with TRBJ2-2; 10 bases map to TRBD2. The junction had 7 bases not matched to a gene; V was cut back by 0 bases and J by 6 bases. Per the germline V gene, CDR1 is LNHNV and CDR2 is YYDKDF (reference sequence). The CDR3 has 17 amino acids.

The chain couples TRBV14 to TRBJ2-7; TRBD2 matches at 7 bases. The CDR3 contains 14 residues. CDR1 and CDR2 (germline): SGHDN, FVKESK. The V gene end was trimmed by 5 bases and the J gene end by 1 base; junction bases not matched to a gene: 5. CDR3 in DNA: TGTGCCAGCAGCAGCGGACTAGATTCCTACGAGCAGTACTTC. Translation: CASSSGLDSYEQYF.

The chain uses TRBV11-2 and TRBJ2-3; possibly TRBD2 for D (5 bases). Germline CDR1 is SGHAT and CDR2 is FQNNGV. The CDR3 is 15 amino acids. The V gene lost 1 base and the J gene lost 4 bases, with 12 bases spanning the gap. CDR3 bases: TGTGCCAGCAGCTTAGCGGGGTCCCTCCCAGATACGCAGTATTTT. Protein sequence: CASSLAGSLPDTQYF. Full variable domain (outside the CDR3, taken from reference TRBV11-2 and TRBJ2-3): EAGVAQSPRYKIIEKRQSVAFWCNPISGHATLYWYQQILGQGPKLLIQFQNNGVVDDSQLPKDRFSAERLKGVDSTLKIQPAKLEDSAVYLCASSLAGSLPDTQYFGPGTRLTVL.

This clone appeared a single time. The chain recombines TRBV27 with TRBJ2-1, with no clear D. This CDR3 has 17 residues. CDR1 is MNHEY and CDR2 is SMNVEV in the germline V gene (reference sequence). The V gene lost 5 bases and the J gene lost 5 bases, with 22 bases spanning the gap. This chain's CDR3 is CASSNPGLTSPHNEQFF. CDR3 nucleotide sequence: TGTGCCAGCAGTAACCCGGGTCTCACCTCCCCCCACAATGAGCAGTTCTTC.

The chain is built from TRBV28 and TRBJ2-7; D not resolved. The CDR3 is made up of 13 amino acids. Germline CDR1 MDHEN, CDR2 SYDVKM. The V end lost 2 bases, the J end lost 4 bases, and 9 bases lay between the germline ends. The CDR3 DNA reads as TGTGCCAGCAGTTTAAGGTCCGGGTACGAGCAGTACTTC. Translated: CASSLRSGYEQYF. Looking up the rest from reference TRBV28 and TRBJ2-7 gives the full variable domain: DVKVTQSSRYLVKRTGEKVFLECVQDMDHENMFWYRQDPGLGLRLIYFSYDVKMKEKGDIPEGYSVSREKKERFSLILESASTNQTSMYLCASSLRSGYEQYFGPGTRLTVT.

The V and J genes are TRBV2 and TRBJ2-2; no reliable D call. CDR1 is SNHLY and CDR2 is FYNNEI in the germline V gene. Trimming removed 3 bases at V and 1 base at J, with 6 bases between. The length of the CDR3 is 14 residues. Here the CDR3 DNA reads TGTGCCAGCAGTGAGCGGCAGAACACCGGGGAGCTGTTTTTT. Amino acids: CASSERQNTGELFF.

This clone was recorded once. The chain couples TRBV7-2 to TRBJ1-1; no clear D gene. There are 15 residues in the CDR3. Germline-derived CDR1 and CDR2 are SGHTA and FQGNSA. Trimming shortened V by 3 bases and J by 0 bases, and 11 bases separated the two germline ends. The CDR3 sequence is CASSFWTGLNTEAFF. CDR3 DNA sequence: TGTGCCAGCAGCTTCTGGACCGGCTTGAACACTGAAGCTTTCTTT.

The genes are TRBV28 and TRBJ2-7; D unclear. In germline, CDR1 is MDHEN, CDR2 SYDVKM. The V end was cut by 1 base, the J end by 2 bases, with 6 bases between. This CDR3 has 13 residues. The CDR3 spells CASSLYNPYEQYF. The CDR3, as DNA: TGTGCCAGCAGTTTATACAACCCCTACGAGCAGTACTTC. Full variable domain (rest looked up from reference TRBV28 and TRBJ2-7): DVKVTQSSRYLVKRTGEKVFLECVQDMDHENMFWYRQDPGLGLRLIYFSYDVKMKEKGDIPEGYSVSREKKERFSLILESASTNQTSMYLCASSLYNPYEQYFGPGTRLTVT.

V gene TRBV27 combines with J gene TRBJ2-7; D is perhaps TRBD2 (5 bases). V gave up 6 bases and J gave up 2 bases, with 14 bases separating them. The CDR3 contains 14 residues. Germline lookup yields CDR1 MNHEY and CDR2 SMNVEV (reference sequence). The CDR3 sequence is CASRPPGGAYEQYF. The CDR3, as DNA: TGTGCCAGCAGACCCCCTGGAGGAGCCTACGAGCAGTACTTC.

In nucleotides, the CDR3 is TGTGCCAGCAGTGCCCTTATGAACACTGAAGCTTTCTTT. This gives the protein CASSALMNTEAFF. The chain joins TRBV6-5 to TRBJ1-1; D gene ambiguous. Trimming cost V 5 bases and J 0 bases, with 7 bases left between them. This CDR3 has 13 residues. The germline CDR1 and CDR2 sequences are MNHEY and SVGAGI.